This TCR beta chain was identified during a study of STAT5B mutations in CD4+ large granular lymphocyte leukemia. Data came from immunoSEQ multiplex PCR; TCRdb stores just in-frame clones and leaves some out. The sample includes fewer than 35,000 clones, roughly 72% seen only once; the top ten take approximately 1.9%. Trimming shortened V by 5 bases and J by 7 bases, and 12 bases separated the two germline ends. Germline assignment: CDR1 MNHEY and CDR2 SVGAGI. The CDR3 is 13 residues long. In regard to this clone: Its antigen remains unknown.

The study's findings and limits: 8/27 top patient clones versus 2/35 control clones were TRBV06-family.

The V call is TRBV6-5, the J call TRBJ1-5; a possible D gene is TRBD1 (5 bases). This sequence originates from a human donor in good health. Source material: CD4+ T cells from blood buffy coats. The CDR3 DNA reads as TGTGCCAGCAGTGACTTAAGGGGACAGCCCCAGCATTTT. Its protein product is CASSDLRGQPQHF.